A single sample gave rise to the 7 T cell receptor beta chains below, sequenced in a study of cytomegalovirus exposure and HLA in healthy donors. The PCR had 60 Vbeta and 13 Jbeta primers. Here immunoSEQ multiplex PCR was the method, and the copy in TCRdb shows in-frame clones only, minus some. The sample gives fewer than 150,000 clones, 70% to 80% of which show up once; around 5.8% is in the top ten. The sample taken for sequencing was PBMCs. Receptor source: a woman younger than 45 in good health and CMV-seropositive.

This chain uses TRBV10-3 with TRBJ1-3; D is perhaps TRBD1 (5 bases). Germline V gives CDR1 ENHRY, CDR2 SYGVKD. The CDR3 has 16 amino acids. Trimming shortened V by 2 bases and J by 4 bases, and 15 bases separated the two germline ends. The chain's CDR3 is CAISEATGFSGNTIYF. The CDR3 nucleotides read TGTGCCATCAGTGAGGCTACAGGTTTCTCCGGAAACACCATATATTTT.

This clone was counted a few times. CDR3 protein: CASSQDQRNWGYTF. The DNA for the CDR3 is TGCGCCAGCAGCCAAGATCAGAGGAACTGGGGCTACACCTTC. The J gene is TRBJ1-2, the V gene TRBV4-1; D is ambiguous. This CDR3 has 14 residues. In germline, CDR1 is MGHRA, CDR2 YSYEKL. V was shortened by 0 bases and J by 8 bases, with 13 bases between the two germline ends.

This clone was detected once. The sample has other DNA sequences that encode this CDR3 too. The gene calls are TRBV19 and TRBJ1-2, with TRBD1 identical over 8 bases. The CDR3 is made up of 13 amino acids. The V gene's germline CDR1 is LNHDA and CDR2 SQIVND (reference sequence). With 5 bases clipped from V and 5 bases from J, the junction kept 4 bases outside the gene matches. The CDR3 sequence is CASSPGTGYGYTF. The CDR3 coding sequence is TGTGCCAGTAGTCCCGGGACAGGTTATGGCTACACCTTC.

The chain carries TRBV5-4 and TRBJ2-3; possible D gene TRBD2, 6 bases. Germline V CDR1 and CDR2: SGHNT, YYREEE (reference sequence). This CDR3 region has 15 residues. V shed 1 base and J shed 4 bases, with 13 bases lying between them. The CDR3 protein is CASSLRDWGPDTQYF. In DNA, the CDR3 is TGTGCCAGCAGCTTGAGGGACTGGGGTCCAGATACGCAGTATTTT.

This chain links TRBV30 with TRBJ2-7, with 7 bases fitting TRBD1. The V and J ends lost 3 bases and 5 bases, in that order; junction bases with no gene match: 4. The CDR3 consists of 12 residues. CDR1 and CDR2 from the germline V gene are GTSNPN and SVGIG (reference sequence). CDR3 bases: TGTGCCTGGAGCCAAGGGGGCGACGAGCAGTACTTC. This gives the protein CAWSQGGDEQYF.

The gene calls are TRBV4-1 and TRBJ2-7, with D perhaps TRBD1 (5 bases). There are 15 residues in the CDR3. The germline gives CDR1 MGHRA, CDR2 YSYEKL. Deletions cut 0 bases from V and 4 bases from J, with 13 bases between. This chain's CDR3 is CASSQDRDRIYEQYF. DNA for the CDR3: TGCGCCAGCAGCCAAGACAGGGATAGGATATACGAGCAGTACTTC.

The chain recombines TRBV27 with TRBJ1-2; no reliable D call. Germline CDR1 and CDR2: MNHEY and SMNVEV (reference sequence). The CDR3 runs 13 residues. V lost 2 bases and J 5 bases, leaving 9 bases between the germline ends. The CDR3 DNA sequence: TGTGCCAGCAGTTTAGCCCCGGGGTATGGCTACACCTTC. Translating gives CASSLAPGYGYTF.